This passage covers 2 T cell receptor beta chains from one sample sequenced in a study of control samples from healthy donors and cancer patients. The data were produced by immunoSEQ multiplex PCR, yet TCRdb's version contains in-frame clones alone and is incomplete. This sample yields fewer than 9,500 clones, of which over 75% are seen a single time; 20% belongs to the top ten. The sequencing input was PBMCs. These TCRs come from a man aged 55 to 69 with colorectal cancer.

This sequence joins TRBV18 and TRBJ1-4; D remains unclear. The CDR3 covers 13 residues. Trimming removed 5 bases from V and 7 bases from J, with 11 bases in between. CDR1 is KGHSH and CDR2 is LQKENI in the germline V gene. CDR3 sequence (DNA): TGTGCCAGCTCAATGGCAGAGGGTGAAAAACTGTTTTTT. Protein product: CASSMAEGEKLFF.

This chain uses TRBV5-4 with TRBJ2-3; 9 bases align to TRBD2. In germline, CDR1 is SGHNT, CDR2 YYREEE (reference sequence). The ends lost 4 bases at V and 1 base at J; junction bases unmatched: 7. The CDR3 sequence is 16 residues long. The CDR3 coding sequence is TGTGCCAGCAGCCCCATTAGCGGGGGAGGCACAGATACGCAGTATTTT. Amino acids: CASSPISGGGTDTQYF. Full variable domain (outside the CDR3, taken from reference TRBV5-4 and TRBJ2-3): ETGVTQSPTHLIKTRGQQVTLRCSSQSGHNTVSWYQQALGQGPQFIFQYYREEENGRGNFPPRFSGLQFPNYSSELNVNALELDDSALYLCASSPISGGGTDTQYFGPGTRLTVL.